A selection of T cell receptor beta chains follows, all from one sample in a study of T cell responses to AZD1222 COVID-19 vaccine. Produced via immunoSEQ multiplex PCR; TCRdb's table is partial and in-frame only. The sample lists around 170,000 clones, more than 75% seen once, with nearly 1% in the top ten. This material consisted of peripheral blood, taken on day 0 of AZD1222 vaccination. Receptors were obtained from an adult in good health. Both conserved end residues are part of each CDR3. A D gene is named only where the DNA matches it firmly. Expanded clones get a size class; other rows say once, few or many, or leave the size out.

j_call	clone_size	v_call	d_call	cdr3_length	cdr3_aa	cdr3_nt
TRBJ2-7	-	TRBV6-5	TRBD2	15	CASTSGRLSSYEQYF	TGTGCCAGCACTAGCGGGAGGCTCAGCTCCTACGAGCAGTACTTC
TRBJ2-7	once	TRBV6-5	-	11	CASSLRYEQYF	TGTGCCAGCAGTCTCCGCTACGAGCAGTACTTC
TRBJ1-4	-	TRBV5-1	-	16	CASSLLGAGGNEKLFF	TGCGCCAGCAGCTTGTTGGGGGCCGGGGGGAATGAAAAACTGTTTTTT
TRBJ1-1	-	TRBV14	-	14	CASSQGSGGTEAFF	TGTGCCAGCAGCCAAGGCTCGGGTGGCACTGAAGCTTTCTTT
TRBJ2-1	-	TRBV9	TRBD2	15	CASSVALAGEVEQFF	TGTGCCAGCAGCGTAGCCCTAGCGGGAGAGGTTGAGCAGTTCTTC
TRBJ2-1	-	TRBV7-9	TRBD2	14	CASSSLSGGSEQFF	TGTGCCAGCAGCTCGTTGTCGGGAGGGTCCGAGCAGTTCTTC
TRBJ2-3	-	TRBV20-1	-	11	CSATKTDTQYF	TGCAGTGCTACTAAAACAGATACGCAGTATTTT
TRBJ2-3	-	TRBV14	TRBD2	20	CASSQDHWTSGTKSTDTQYF	TGTGCCAGCAGCCAAGACCACTGGACTAGCGGGACTAAGAGCACAGATACGCAGTATTTT
TRBJ1-3	-	TRBV19	-	14	CASSHRNSGNTIYF	TGTGCCAGTAGTCATCGGAACTCTGGAAACACCATATATTTT
TRBJ2-3	-	TRBV9	-	14	CASSVGGGADTQYF	TGTGCCAGCAGCGTAGGGGGTGGCGCAGATACGCAGTATTTT
TRBJ2-7	-	TRBV10-3	TRBD2	17	CAIRGVSGSAAVHEQYF	TGTGCCATCAGGGGGGTTAGCGGGAGTGCAGCGGTCCACGAGCAGTACTTC
TRBJ1-4	-	TRBV28	-	14	CASSLTVADEKLFF	TGTGCCAGCAGTTTAACCGTCGCAGATGAAAAACTGTTTTTT
TRBJ1-1	-	TRBV5-1	TRBD1	14	CASSRMSGGTEAFF	TGCGCCAGCAGCAGGATGTCAGGGGGCACTGAAGCTTTCTTT
TRBJ1-2	-	TRBV24-1	-	14	CATSEAGSDYGYTF	TGTGCCACCAGTGAGGCAGGGAGCGACTATGGCTACACCTTC
TRBJ2-7	-	TRBV6-2/TRBV6-3	TRBD2	15	CASSLTREISYEQYF	TGTGCCAGCAGTCTGACGCGGGAGATCTCCTACGAGCAGTACTTC
TRBJ2-3	-	TRBV19	TRBD1	14	CASSAGQGVDTQYF	TGTGCCAGTAGTGCGGGCCAGGGGGTAGATACGCAGTATTTT
TRBJ1-2	once	TRBV5-4	-	15	CASSLGLELHYGYTF	TGTGCCAGCAGCTTGGGGTTAGAATTGCACTATGGCTACACCTTC
TRBJ1-2	-	TRBV28	-	13	CASRGQLDYGYTF	TGTGCCAGCCGGGGGCAGCTTGACTATGGCTACACCTTC
TRBJ1-1	-	TRBV5-5	-	14	CASRRDGVRTEAFF	TGTGCCAGCAGGAGGGATGGGGTGCGGACTGAAGCTTTCTTT
TRBJ1-1	-	TRBV19	-	12	CASSIATSGAFF	TGTGCCAGTAGTATAGCCACCTCCGGGGCTTTCTTT
TRBJ2-1	-	TRBV5-1	-	15	CASSLGDFSVNEQFF	TGCGCCAGCAGCTTGGGGGACTTTTCCGTCAATGAGCAGTTCTTC
TRBJ1-2	-	TRBV27	-	14	CASSLALANYGYTF	TGTGCCAGCAGTTTAGCGTTAGCTAACTATGGCTACACCTTC
TRBJ1-2	few	TRBV7-3	-	14	CASSQGGRGYGYTF	TGTGCCAGCAGCCAAGGAGGCAGGGGCTATGGCTACACCTTC
TRBJ1-1	-	TRBV6-6	-	15	CASRSRGQWNTEAFF	TGTGCCAGCCGTTCTCGTGGACAGTGGAACACTGAAGCTTTCTTT
TRBJ2-1	once	TRBV5-1	TRBD2	15	CASSLAGRGYNEQFF	TGCGCCAGCAGCTTAGCGGGGAGGGGATACAATGAGCAGTTCTTC
TRBJ2-1	-	TRBV13	-	13	CASTRAYYNEQFF	TGTGCCAGCACGAGGGCCTATTACAATGAGCAGTTCTTC
TRBJ2-1	-	TRBV19	-	14	CATSQGRAYNEQFF	TGTGCCACCAGCCAGGGGCGGGCCTACAATGAGCAGTTCTTC
TRBJ2-3	-	TRBV5-1	-	14	CASSLGIGRDTQYF	TGCGCCAGCAGCTTGGGGATCGGGAGAGATACGCAGTATTTT
TRBJ2-1	-	TRBV5-6	TRBD2	15	CASSSGLAQRNEQFF	TGTGCCAGCAGCTCCGGACTAGCGCAACGTAATGAGCAGTTCTTC
TRBJ1-2	-	TRBV29-1	TRBD1	18	CSVLGGGQGKVSLDGYTF	TGCAGCGTGCTCGGGGGTGGACAGGGTAAGGTATCGTTGGATGGCTACACCTTC
TRBJ1-1	-	TRBV18	-	16	CASSQTGPRMNTEAFF	TGTGCCAGCTCACAGACAGGACCGAGGATGAACACTGAAGCTTTCTTT
TRBJ1-3	-	TRBV9	TRBD1	18	CASSVESWDRSSGNTIYF	TGTGCCAGCAGCGTAGAGTCGTGGGACAGGAGCTCTGGAAACACCATATATTTT
TRBJ1-1	-	TRBV7-9	-	15	CASSLATGVNTEAFF	TGTGCCAGCAGCTTAGCGACAGGAGTGAACACTGAAGCTTTCTTT
TRBJ2-1	once	TRBV7-2	-	15	CASGVGISSYNEQFF	TGTGCCAGCGGGGTGGGCATCAGCTCCTACAATGAGCAGTTCTTC
TRBJ1-4	-	TRBV19	-	13	CASSLGLDEKLFF	TGTGCCAGTAGTCTTGGTTTAGATGAAAAACTGTTTTTT
TRBJ2-7	-	TRBV5-1	-	13	CASSPLEFYEQYF	TGCGCCAGCAGCCCCCTGGAGTTTTACGAGCAGTACTTC
TRBJ2-6	-	TRBV29-1	-	13	CSVGGPGANVLTF	TGCAGCGTTGGGGGTCCCGGGGCCAACGTCCTGACTTTC
TRBJ1-2	-	TRBV3-1/TRBV3-2	TRBD1	13	CASSQDRVYGYTF	TGTGCCAGCAGCCAGGACAGGGTCTATGGCTACACCTTC
TRBJ2-1	-	TRBV28	TRBD2	17	CASSSSGSGTIYNEQFF	TGTGCCAGCAGTTCGAGTGGTAGCGGGACTATCTACAATGAGCAGTTCTTC
TRBJ2-1	-	TRBV6-5	-	13	CASSKPPGNEQFF	TGTGCCAGCAGCAAACCCCCGGGAAATGAGCAGTTCTTC
TRBJ2-5	-	TRBV7-8	-	15	CASSLAQRISETQYF	TGTGCCAGCAGCTTAGCGCAGAGGATCTCGGAGACCCAGTACTTC
TRBJ1-3	-	TRBV4-1	-	15	CASSQGMGSGNTIYF	TGCGCCAGCAGCCAAGGGATGGGTTCTGGAAACACCATATATTTT
TRBJ1-2	-	TRBV6-2/TRBV6-3	-	12	CASSQKNYGYTF	TGTGCCAGCAGCCAAAAAAACTATGGCTACACCTTC
TRBJ2-1	-	TRBV7-7	TRBD2	15	CASSPRTSGNNEQFF	TGTGCCAGCAGCCCCCGGACTAGCGGCAACAATGAGCAGTTCTTC
TRBJ2-5	-	TRBV2	-	11	CATYREETQYF	TGTGCGACCTACCGAGAAGAGACCCAGTACTTC
TRBJ2-1	once	TRBV2	TRBD2	16	CASSERGSGYHDEQFF	TGTGCCAGCAGTGAGAGGGGTAGCGGGTATCATGATGAGCAGTTCTTC
TRBJ2-1	-	TRBV11-3	TRBD2	14	CASSFRGRAGEQFF	TGTGCCAGCAGCTTCAGAGGGAGGGCAGGCGAGCAGTTCTTC
TRBJ1-1	few	TRBV20-1	-	18	CSASGRAGTLGRNTEAFF	TGCAGTGCTAGTGGAAGAGCCGGGACCCTGGGGAGGAACACTGAAGCTTTCTTT
TRBJ1-2	-	TRBV28	-	12	CASSLMGDGYTF	TGTGCCAGCAGTCTTATGGGGGATGGCTACACCTTC
TRBJ1-2	-	TRBV19	TRBD1	15	CASSLGQGANYGYTF	TGTGCCAGTAGTTTGGGACAGGGAGCTAACTATGGCTACACCTTC
TRBJ1-2	-	TRBV4-1	-	15	CASSQDPGPDYGYTF	TGCGCCAGCAGCCAAGATCCGGGTCCGGACTATGGCTACACCTTC
TRBJ2-3	once	TRBV27	-	16	CASSLSVDPSRGTQYF	TGTGCCAGCAGTTTATCAGTGGACCCCTCGCGGGGTACGCAGTATTTT
TRBJ2-1	-	TRBV9	-	14	CASSVDISYNEQFF	TGTGCCAGCAGCGTAGATATTTCCTACAATGAGCAGTTCTTC
TRBJ1-5	-	TRBV2	-	13	CASSDNSNQPQHF	TGTGCCAGCAGTGATAACAGCAATCAGCCCCAGCATTTT
TRBJ2-7	-	TRBV15	-	14	CATSRVGGAYEQYF	TGTGCCACCAGCAGAGTAGGGGGTGCCTACGAGCAGTACTTC